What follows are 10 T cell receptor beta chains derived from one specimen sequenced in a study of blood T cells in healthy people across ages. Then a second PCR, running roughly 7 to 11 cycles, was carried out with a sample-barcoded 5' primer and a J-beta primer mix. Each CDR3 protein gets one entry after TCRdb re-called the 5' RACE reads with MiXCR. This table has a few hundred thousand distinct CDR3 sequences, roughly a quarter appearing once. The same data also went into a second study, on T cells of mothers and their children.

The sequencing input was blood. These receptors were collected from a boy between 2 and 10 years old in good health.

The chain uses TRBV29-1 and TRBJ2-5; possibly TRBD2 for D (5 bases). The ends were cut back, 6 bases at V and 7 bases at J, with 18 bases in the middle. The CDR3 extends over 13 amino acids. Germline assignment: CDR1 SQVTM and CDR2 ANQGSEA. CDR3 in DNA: TGCAGCGTGGAAACAACTAGTGACGGGACCCAGTACTTC. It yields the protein CSVETTSDGTQYF.

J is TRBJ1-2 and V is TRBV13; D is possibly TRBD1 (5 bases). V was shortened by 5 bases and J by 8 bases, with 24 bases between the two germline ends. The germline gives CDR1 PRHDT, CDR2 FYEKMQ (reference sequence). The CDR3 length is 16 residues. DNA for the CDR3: TGTGCCAGCAGCCCCGGCGGGACCTTCGGCTTCGGGGGCTACACCTTC. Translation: CASSPGGTFGFGGYTF.

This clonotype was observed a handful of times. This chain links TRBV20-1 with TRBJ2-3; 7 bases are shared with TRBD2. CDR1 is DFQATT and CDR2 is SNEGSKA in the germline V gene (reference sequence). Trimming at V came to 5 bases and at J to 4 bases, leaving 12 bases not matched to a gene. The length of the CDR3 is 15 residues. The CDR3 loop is CSAPTSVGFPDTQYF. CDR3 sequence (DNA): TGCAGTGCTCCAACTAGCGTGGGGTTTCCAGATACGCAGTATTTT.

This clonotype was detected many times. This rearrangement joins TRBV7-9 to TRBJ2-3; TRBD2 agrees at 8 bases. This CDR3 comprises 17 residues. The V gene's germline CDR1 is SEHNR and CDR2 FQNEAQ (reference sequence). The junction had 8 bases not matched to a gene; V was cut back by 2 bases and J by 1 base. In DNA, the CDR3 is TGTGCCAGCAGCTTATCGTACAGCGGGAGTGGCACAGATACGCAGTATTTT. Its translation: CASSLSYSGSGTDTQYF.

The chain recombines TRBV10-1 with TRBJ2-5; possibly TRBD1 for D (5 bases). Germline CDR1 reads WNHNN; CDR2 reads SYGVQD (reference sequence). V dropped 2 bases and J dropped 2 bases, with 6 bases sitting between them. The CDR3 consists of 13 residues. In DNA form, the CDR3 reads TGCGCCAGCAGTGAGAAGGGGCAAGAGACCCAGTACTTC. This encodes CASSEKGQETQYF.

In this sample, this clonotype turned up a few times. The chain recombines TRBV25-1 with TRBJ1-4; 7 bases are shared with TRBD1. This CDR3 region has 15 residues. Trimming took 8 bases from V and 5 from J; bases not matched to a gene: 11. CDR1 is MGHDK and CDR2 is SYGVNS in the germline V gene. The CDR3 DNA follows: TGTGCCAGCCACGGCCCCGGGACAGAGAATGAAAAACTGTTTTTT. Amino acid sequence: CASHGPGTENEKLFF.

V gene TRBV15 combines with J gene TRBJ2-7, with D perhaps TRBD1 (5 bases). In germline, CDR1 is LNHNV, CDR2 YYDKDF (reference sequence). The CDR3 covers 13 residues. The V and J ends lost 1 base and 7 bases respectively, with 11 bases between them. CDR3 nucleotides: TGTGCCACCAGCAGAGGCAGGGCTAGAGAGCAGTACTTC. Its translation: CATSRGRAREQYF.

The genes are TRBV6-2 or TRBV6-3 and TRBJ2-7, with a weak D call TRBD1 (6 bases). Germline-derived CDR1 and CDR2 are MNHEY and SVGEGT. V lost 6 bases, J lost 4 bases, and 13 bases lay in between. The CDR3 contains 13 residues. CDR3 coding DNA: TGTGCCAGCAGCCACAGGGTCTTGTACGAGCAGTACTTC. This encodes CASSHRVLYEQYF.

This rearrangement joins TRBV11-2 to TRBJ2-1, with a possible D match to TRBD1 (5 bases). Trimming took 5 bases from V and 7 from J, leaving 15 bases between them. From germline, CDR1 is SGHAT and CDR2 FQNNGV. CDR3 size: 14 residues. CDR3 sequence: CASSPFQGRNEQFF. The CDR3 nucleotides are TGTGCCAGCAGCCCCTTTCAGGGTAGGAATGAGCAGTTCTTC.

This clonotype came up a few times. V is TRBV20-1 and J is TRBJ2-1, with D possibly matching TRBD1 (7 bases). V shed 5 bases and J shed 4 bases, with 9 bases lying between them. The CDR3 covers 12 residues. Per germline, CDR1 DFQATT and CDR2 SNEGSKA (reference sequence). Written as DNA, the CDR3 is TGCAGTGCTGCGGGACAGTACAATGAGCAGTTCTTC. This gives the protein CSAAGQYNEQFF.